The entry below gives a single T cell receptor (beta chain) sequence along with its context. V was clipped by 4 bases and J by 6 bases, with 12 bases between them. Germline values: CDR1 KGHSH, CDR2 LQKENI. The CDR3 runs to 13 residues. This entry is derived from a study of blood T cell repertoires in COVID-19. Study in general: Samples representing acute and convalescent COVID-19 were sourced from the United States, Italy and Spain. PBMCs, B-cell-depleted T cells, or T cells were the source of the cDNA or gDNA that made up the material.

Original processing methods: Counts of nucleated cells, estimated from reference gene primer amplification, were obtained. TCRdb's table, derived via immunoSEQ multiplex PCR, lists solely in-frame clones and lacks some. From that table come the V and J calls and clone size; the DNA was used to work out D and trimming. The sample has 150,000 to 160,000 clones, around 84% seen once; the top ten hold about 1.8%. Material: peripheral blood. This sequence originates from a man older than 75 with acute or convalescent COVID-19. The rearrangement joins TRBV18 to TRBJ1-2; D not certain. The CDR3 coding sequence is TGTGCCAGCTCACGAAGGCAGGCAGATGGCTACACCTTC. It is translated as CASSRRQADGYTF.